The T cell receptor (beta chain) described here comes from a study of metastatic and nonmetastatic thyroid tumors. About the study: Both malignant and benign thyroid patients supplied peripheral blood and tumor or nodule tissue samples, across which the repertoires of these patients were then compared. Findings of the study overall: The study reportedly found significantly higher TCR beta diversity in malignant thyroid tumors than benign nodules, in blood and tumor.

Per the study methods: CDR3 was compared across clinicopathological groups, and the resulting differences were used to build a distant-metastasis classifier for papillary thyroid cancer. Via MiXCR, TCRdb re-called the PCR reads. TCRdb, not the authors, supplied the V and J calls. The sample holds 15,000 to 20,000 clones; 34% are singletons and the top ten take 7.3%. This CDR3 has 13 amino acids. Trimming removed 2 bases from V and 5 bases from J, with 12 bases in between. Germline V gene data show CDR1 as DFQATT and CDR2 as SNEGSKA (reference sequence). By share, this clone counts as medium-sized. Its specificity is not known. Ahead of thyroid surgery, no patient had received treatment of any kind.

The receptor was derived from a female donor with papillary thyroid cancer or a benign thyroid nodule (not recorded which). Some clones in this sample may be carry-over from other donors' samples. This chain uses TRBV20-1 with TRBJ1-2, with D unclear. The sample comprised tumor tissue. In DNA, the CDR3 is TGCAGTGCTAGACCACACAAAATTTATGGCTACACCTTC. It translates to CSARPHKIYGYTF.